This T cell receptor beta chain derives from a study of blood T cell repertoires in COVID-19. CDR1 MNHEY and CDR2 SVGAGI come from the germline V gene. This CDR3 has 13 residues. V was trimmed by 4 bases and J by 4 bases, leaving 8 bases between them. Seattle patients were enrolled during active infection and followed longitudinally. This clone has just one count. Generated by immunoSEQ multiplex PCR, the TCRdb table keeps only in-frame clones and is missing some. The sample carries about 170,000 clones, almost 85% recorded once. This chain uses TRBV6-5 with TRBJ2-1, with D maybe TRBD2 (5 bases). The sequence derives from a woman of 80 years or more with COVID-19, enrolled during active disease. Sequenced sample: peripheral blood. CDR3 DNA: TGTGCCAGCAGTTTAGGACTTTACAATGAGCAGTTCTTC. Protein: CASSLGLYNEQFF.